The 3 T cell receptor beta chains below all came from one sample that was sequenced in a study of beta chain features in type 1 diabetes. Isolated RNA was reverse transcribed in full, so expressed TCRB transcripts were sequenced. Here immunoSEQ multiplex PCR was the method, and the copy in TCRdb shows in-frame clones only, minus some. The repertoire holds 200,000 to 250,000 clones, with about 25% as singletons. Sequencing used central memory CD4+ T cells from blood. The receptors stem from a man between 25 and 39 years old in good health.

The chain couples TRBV27 to TRBJ2-1; D might be TRBD1 or TRBD2, each matching 5 bases. V dropped 0 bases and J dropped 6 bases, with 15 bases sitting between them. Germline V gives CDR1 MNHEY, CDR2 SMNVEV (reference sequence). The CDR3 has 16 residues. Here the CDR3 reads CASSLSAGTTSNEQFF. The DNA of the CDR3 is TGTGCCAGCAGTTTATCAGCCGGGACCACGTCCAATGAGCAGTTCTTC.

This chain joins TRBV7-8 and TRBJ2-5; D remains unclear. Germline CDR1 is SGHVS and CDR2 is FQNEAQ. Between the trimmed V and J ends, which lost 4 bases and 5 bases, there was a span of 5 bases. The CDR3 is 11 residues long. CDR3 sequence: CASSSWETQYF. Written as DNA, the CDR3 is TGTGCCAGCAGCTCTTGGGAGACCCAGTACTTC.

This clone was observed a handful of times. This chain connects TRBV7-9 to TRBJ2-2; D gene unclear. From germline, CDR1 is SEHNR and CDR2 FQNEAQ (reference sequence). CDR3 length equals 14 residues. Deletions cut 3 bases from V and 6 bases from J, with 11 bases between. CDR3 region: CASSFTGPPGELFF. The CDR3 nucleotides are TGTGCCAGCAGCTTCACTGGCCCGCCCGGGGAGCTGTTTTTT.